The clone carrying this T cell receptor beta chain appeared a single time. These data originate in a study of PD-L1 blockade in urothelial cancer. The wider study: Analyses were performed on blood at 3 weeks after treatment start (the second dose) and at 6 weeks.

Losses at the gene ends were 2 bases for V and 9 bases for J; bases not matched to a gene: 3. CDR3 size: 14 residues. Germline values: CDR1 SNHLY, CDR2 FYNNEI. The table came from immunoSEQ multiplex PCR; TCRdb's copy has only in-frame clones and leaves some out. The data show 90,000 to 120,000 clones, roughly nine tenths seen once. Individual patients had between 1 and 8 samples, taken pretreatment and on-treatment. The rearrangement joins TRBV2 to TRBJ2-1, with 11 bases aligning to TRBD2. The sample here was PBMCs, taken around atezolizumab (anti-PD-L1) treatment. This clonotype was obtained from an elderly woman with urothelial cancer. The CDR3 DNA is TGTGCCAGCAGTGAACATCTAGCGGGGGGTGAGCAGTTCTTC. Amino acid sequence: CASSEHLAGGEQFF. The variable domain in full, completed from reference TRBV2 and TRBJ2-1, reads EPEVTQTPSHQVTQMGQEVILRCVPISNHLYFYWYRQILGQKVEFLVSFYNNEISEKSEIFDDQFSVERPDGSNFTLKIRSTKLEDSAMYFCASSEHLAGGEQFFGPGTRLTVL.